The rows below give T cell receptor beta chains drawn from one sample of a study of blood T cell repertoires in COVID-19. Method: immunoSEQ multiplex PCR; TCRdb's copy keeps in-frame clones and lacks some. The table records around 70,000 clones, around 78% of them present only once. Sequenced material: peripheral blood. The receptors come from a human donor in a cohort sampled during active COVID-19. Each CDR3 is given with its conserved first and last residue. Each record gives: V gene, clone size, J gene, D gene, CDR3 DNA, CDR3 protein. D genes are given only for firm matches. Expanded clones are given a class, and other clones once, few, many or no size at all.

V: TRBV19
size: .
J: TRBJ2-7
D: TRBD1
DNA: TGTGCCAGTAGTGGCCGGGACAGGGGGCGCGACGAGCAGTACTTC
CDR3: CASSGRDRGRDEQYF

V: TRBV5-6
size: .
J: TRBJ2-2
D: .
DNA: TGTGCCAGCAGCTTGCGGGAGACCGGGGAGCTGTTTTTT
CDR3: CASSLRETGELFF

V: TRBV18
size: .
J: TRBJ2-6
D: TRBD1
DNA: TGTGCCAGCTCACCAGGGACAGGTCGAACTGGGGCCAACGTCCTGACTTTC
CDR3: CASSPGTGRTGANVLTF

V: TRBV6-1
size: .
J: TRBJ1-5
D: .
DNA: TGTGCCAGCAGTGTGATAGAGGCAGCCGCGAATCAGCCCCAGCATTTT
CDR3: CASSVIEAAANQPQHF

V: TRBV11-2
size: .
J: TRBJ2-7
D: .
DNA: TGTGCCAGCAGCTTACAGTTAGGGGGCGAGCAGTACTTC
CDR3: CASSLQLGGEQYF

V: TRBV10-3
size: .
J: TRBJ2-7
D: TRBD2
DNA: TGTGCCACCACCTTACTAGCGGGATCCTCCTACGAGCAGTACTTC
CDR3: CATTLLAGSSYEQYF

V: TRBV5-4
size: .
J: TRBJ2-3
D: TRBD1
DNA: TGTGCCAGCAGCTTGTCGTCAGGGGGACCAGATACGCAGTATTTT
CDR3: CASSLSSGGPDTQYF

V: TRBV6-6
size: .
J: TRBJ2-2
D: .
DNA: TGTGCCAGCATAAATGAGGGGGACACGAACACCGGGGAGCTGTTTTTT
CDR3: CASINEGDTNTGELFF

V: TRBV4-1
size: .
J: TRBJ1-5
D: TRBD1
DNA: TGCGCCAGCAGCCTCGGACAGGGGAATCAGCCCCAGCATTTT
CDR3: CASSLGQGNQPQHF

V: TRBV18
size: .
J: TRBJ1-6
D: TRBD1
DNA: TGTGCCAGCTCACCCGGACAGGGCGGCTATAATTCACCCCTCCACTTT
CDR3: CASSPGQGGYNSPLHF

V: TRBV3-1/TRBV3-2
size: .
J: TRBJ1-1
D: .
DNA: TGTGCCAGCAGCCAAGGAGGGCTCGAAGCTTTCTTT
CDR3: CASSQGGLEAFF

V: TRBV7-9
size: .
J: TRBJ2-3
D: TRBD1
DNA: TGTGCCAGCAGATCCAGGACAGGGTCTGGCACAGATACGCAGTATTTT
CDR3: CASRSRTGSGTDTQYF

V: TRBV28
size: .
J: TRBJ1-5
D: .
DNA: TGTGCCAGCATCAGTGGAGGGGAGGGTCAGCCCCAGCATTTT
CDR3: CASISGGEGQPQHF

V: TRBV6-5
size: .
J: TRBJ2-7
D: TRBD1
DNA: TGTGCCAGCACCCCGACAGGGGGCAAGTACGAGCAGTACTTC
CDR3: CASTPTGGKYEQYF

V: TRBV6-5
size: .
J: TRBJ1-1
D: .
DNA: TGTGCCAGCAACCTTGGACAGCCGAACACTGAAGCTTTCTTT
CDR3: CASNLGQPNTEAFF

V: TRBV27
size: .
J: TRBJ2-3
D: .
DNA: TGTGCCAGCAGCACCCAGGGTTCCCGCACAGATACGCAGTATTTT
CDR3: CASSTQGSRTDTQYF

V: TRBV12-1
size: .
J: TRBJ2-7
D: .
DNA: TGTGCCAGCAGCTCCATAACTAGCGGGGGTTACGAGCAGTACTTC
CDR3: CASSSITSGGYEQYF

V: TRBV2
size: few
J: TRBJ2-7
D: .
DNA: TGTGCCAGCAGTCTATCTTTGACGGGTTTCACCTACGAGCAGTACTTC
CDR3: CASSLSLTGFTYEQYF

V: TRBV19
size: .
J: TRBJ2-3
D: TRBD2
DNA: TGTGCCAGTAGTATGCATCGGGGGAGGGGCACAGATACGCAGTATTTT
CDR3: CASSMHRGRGTDTQYF

V: TRBV28
size: .
J: TRBJ1-1
D: .
DNA: TGTGCCAGCAGTTTTGAGTGGGGTCTTGGAGGCGCTGAAGCTTTCTTT
CDR3: CASSFEWGLGGAEAFF